These 26 T cell receptor beta chains were sequenced from one sample in a study of cytotoxic CD8 clonotypes in ibrutinib-treated CLL. Clones were read by immunoSEQ multiplex PCR, and TCRdb kept only the in-frame ones, dropping some. This sample has about 130,000 clones, with roughly three quarters found just once. Specimen: PBMCs, collected after 24 months of ibrutinib treatment. The receptors were gathered from a human donor with chronic lymphocytic leukemia.

The V call is TRBV19, the J call TRBJ2-3, with 7 bases that match TRBD2. This CDR3 comprises 15 residues. Trimming cost V 3 bases and J 4 bases; bases outside gene matches: 7. Germline loops: CDR1 LNHDA, CDR2 SQIVND (reference sequence). CDR3 sequence (DNA): TGTGCCAGTAGTATGGCACTAGCGTTGGCAGATACGCAGTATTTT. This translates into CASSMALALADTQYF.

V is TRBV9 and J is TRBJ2-2; no firm D call. The germline V gene encodes CDR1 SGDLS and CDR2 YYNGEE. V lost 2 bases and J 4 bases, leaving 9 bases between the germline ends. CDR3 size: 14 residues. The chain's CDR3 is CASSVRSGTGELFF. The CDR3 nucleotides read TGTGCCAGCAGCGTTAGGTCTGGCACCGGGGAGCTGTTTTTT.

This clone was picked up one time. Written as DNA, the CDR3 is TGTGCCTCGTCCAGGGGGGGGTATGGCTACACCTTC. Translating gives CASSRGGYGYTF. V usage is TRBV30 and J usage is TRBJ1-2, with TRBD1 identical over 7 bases. This CDR3 is built from 12 residues. Per germline, CDR1 GTSNPN and CDR2 SVGIG (reference sequence). With V trimmed by 7 bases and J by 5 bases, 7 bases remained unmatched.

Concerning this clone: Additional DNA sequences in this sample encode the identical CDR3. The genes are TRBV18 and TRBJ2-5; D is uncertain. CDR3 length equals 11 residues. The germline CDR1 and CDR2 sequences are KGHSH and LQKENI. Trimming removed 3 bases at V and 3 bases at J, with 2 bases between. The CDR3 nucleotides are TGTGCCAGCTCACCGGAAGAGACCCAGTACTTC. Its protein is CASSPEETQYF.

V usage is TRBV18 and J usage is TRBJ1-1, with D perhaps TRBD1 (5 bases). This CDR3 comprises 11 residues. Between the trimmed V and J ends, which lost 4 bases and 8 bases, there was a span of 8 bases. The germline gives CDR1 KGHSH, CDR2 LQKENI. The CDR3 DNA follows: TGTGCCAGCTCACGGAGACAGGAAGCTTTCTTT. This encodes CASSRRQEAFF.

The V gene is TRBV7-9, the J gene TRBJ2-5; D gene unclear. The CDR3 is 12 amino acids. Germline V lookup: CDR1 SEHNR, CDR2 FQNEAQ (reference sequence). Trimming removed 5 bases at V and 1 base at J, with 5 bases between. The CDR3, as DNA: TGTGCCAGCAGCCCCCTCCAAGAGACCCAGTACTTC. It translates to CASSPLQETQYF.

This chain joins TRBV5-1 and TRBJ2-3; 7 bases map to TRBD1. Germline V gene data show CDR1 as SGHRS and CDR2 as YFSETQ. With V trimmed by 0 bases and J by 2 bases, 3 bases remained unmatched. This CDR3 comprises 15 residues. The CDR3, as DNA: TGCGCCAGCAGCTTGGGGGACAGATCCACAGATACGCAGTATTTT. Translation gives CASSLGDRSTDTQYF.

V usage is TRBV19 and J usage is TRBJ1-5, with D possibly being TRBD1 (5 bases). V was pared by 5 bases and J by 9 bases, with 17 bases between. This CDR3 comprises 14 residues. Germline V gene sequence: CDR1 LNHDA, CDR2 SQIVND (reference sequence). The CDR3 DNA follows: TGTGCCAGTAGTCAATACCGACAGAACGGGCCCCAGCATTTT. Amino acid sequence: CASSQYRQNGPQHF.

This chain joins TRBV6-5 and TRBJ1-6; D not certain. This CDR3 is 15 amino acids long. Germline V CDR1 and CDR2: MNHEY, SVGAGI. Trimming pared 7 bases from V and 0 bases from J, leaving 10 bases between. The CDR3 reads CASKPGSSYNSPLHF. DNA for the CDR3: TGTGCCAGCAAACCCGGCAGCTCCTATAATTCACCCCTCCACTTT.

This clone has only one observation. This rearrangement joins TRBV19 to TRBJ2-2, with D unclear. V was pared by 1 base and J by 7 bases, with 10 bases between. The CDR3 is 14 amino acids. Germline V gene data show CDR1 as LNHDA and CDR2 as SQIVND (reference sequence). The CDR3, as DNA: TGTGCCAGTAGTATAGGAGTGGACGGCGGGGAGCTGTTTTTT. Its translation is CASSIGVDGGELFF.

This clone occurred a few times. The chain couples TRBV7-2 to TRBJ1-5; tentatively, D is TRBD1 (6 bases). V was cut by 5 bases and J by 5 bases, with 10 bases left in between. This CDR3 region has 13 residues. Looked up from germline, CDR1 is SGHTA and CDR2 is FQGNSA. The CDR3 nucleotides read TGTGCCAGCAGCCCGGACAGTCATCAGCCCCAGCATTTT. It is translated as CASSPDSHQPQHF.

This clone was seen ten or more times. The chain employs TRBV11-2 and TRBJ1-4, with D possibly matching TRBD1 (6 bases). The CDR3 totals 19 residues. V lost 5 bases and J lost 5, with 27 bases in between. The germline gives CDR1 SGHAT, CDR2 FQNNGV. DNA of the CDR3: TGTGCCAGCAGCCCTTTAGGGTGGGGCCACAGGGACCGAAATGAAAAACTGTTTTTT. Translated: CASSPLGWGHRDRNEKLFF.

This clone was counted once. This rearrangement joins TRBV10-3 to TRBJ2-3, with 12 positions matching TRBD1. The CDR3 loop spans 14 amino acids. Germline CDR1 reads ENHRY; CDR2 reads SYGVKD. J gave up 4 bases and V 6 bases, and 2 bases lay outside the gene matches. The CDR3 coding sequence is TGTGCCATCAGGGGGACAGGGGGCGCAGATACGCAGTATTTT. Protein: CAIRGTGGADTQYF.

The rearrangement uses TRBV27 and TRBJ1-2; 10 nucleotides agree with TRBD1. The CDR3 runs to 17 residues. The V gene's germline CDR1 is MNHEY and CDR2 SMNVEV (reference sequence). With 8 bases clipped from V and 6 bases from J, the junction kept 18 bases outside the gene matches. CDR3 coding DNA: TGTGCCAGCCCCGTGGCGACAGGGGGCAATCTATTGGATGGCTACACCTTC. Its translation is CASPVATGGNLLDGYTF.

The chain is built from TRBV7-2 and TRBJ1-1; the D gene is possibly TRBD1 (6 bases). Per the germline V gene, CDR1 is SGHTA and CDR2 is FQGNSA. The CDR3 is 15 amino acids. The germline V and J ends were trimmed by 3 bases and 3 bases, with 14 bases remaining between them. The CDR3 sequence is CASSLGNREDTEAFF. The CDR3 coding sequence is TGTGCCAGCAGCTTGGGCAACAGGGAAGACACTGAAGCTTTCTTT.

Concerning this clone: Other DNA sequences of this sample code for an identical CDR3. The chain is built from TRBV5-1 and TRBJ2-3; D uncertain. Germline V gives CDR1 SGHRS, CDR2 YFSETQ. The CDR3 runs to 13 residues. The germline V and J ends were trimmed by 0 bases and 1 base, with 3 bases remaining between them. The CDR3 DNA reads as TGCGCCAGCAGCTTGGCCGGCACAGATACGCAGTATTTT. The encoded protein is CASSLAGTDTQYF.

This chain links TRBV27 with TRBJ1-6; the D gene is possibly TRBD1 (5 bases). In germline, CDR1 is MNHEY, CDR2 SMNVEV (reference sequence). Deletions cut 3 bases from V and 9 bases from J, with 18 bases between. The CDR3 runs to 16 residues. The CDR3 DNA follows: TGTGCCAGCAGTTTGGGAGGTTTTGTCGGGGGTTCACCCCTCCACTTT. The encoded protein is CASSLGGFVGGSPLHF.

The chain couples TRBV25-1 to TRBJ2-2; 12 bases are a match to TRBD2. The CDR3 runs to 17 residues. V shed 4 bases and J 1 base; nucleotides not matched to a gene: 4. Germline V gene sequence: CDR1 MGHDK, CDR2 SYGVNS. CDR3 nucleotide sequence: TGTGCCAGCAGTGGCCTAGCGGGAGGGGGGAACACCGGGGAGCTGTTTTTT. As protein: CASSGLAGGGNTGELFF.

The rearrangement joins TRBV6-5 to TRBJ2-7; the D gene is possibly TRBD1 (8 bases). V lost 4 bases, J lost 2 bases, and 12 bases lay in between. The CDR3 contains 14 residues. The germline gives CDR1 MNHEY, CDR2 SVGAGI. CDR3 amino acids: CASSWGGQAYEQYF. The DNA for the CDR3 is TGTGCCAGCAGTTGGGGGGGACAGGCCTACGAGCAGTACTTC.

V gene TRBV7-9 combines with J gene TRBJ1-2, with a tentative D call TRBD1 (5 bases). V was clipped by 5 bases and J by 8 bases, with 18 bases between them. This CDR3 spans 14 amino acids. Germline values: CDR1 SEHNR, CDR2 FQNEAQ (reference sequence). The DNA for the CDR3 is TGTGCCAGCAGCCCCGCGAAACCTGGGGACGGCTACACCTTC. Translated: CASSPAKPGDGYTF.

The chain has TRBV5-1 and TRBJ1-4, with 9 bases fitting TRBD1. The CDR3 has 14 amino acids. V gave up 1 base and J gave up 8 bases; unmatched junction bases: 3. Germline loops: CDR1 SGHRS, CDR2 YFSETQ. The CDR3 here is CASSLWGTGEKLFF. Written as DNA, the CDR3 is TGCGCCAGCAGCTTGTGGGGGACAGGGGAAAAACTGTTTTTT.

The chain couples TRBV28 to TRBJ2-3; D ambiguous. CDR1 is MDHEN, CDR2 SYDVKM, per germline. Trimming shortened V by 7 bases and J by 8 bases, and 10 bases separated the two germline ends. The CDR3 sequence is 11 residues long. The CDR3 loop is CASTTGGTQYF. The CDR3 coding sequence is TGTGCCAGCACCACCGGCGGTACGCAGTATTTT.

The CDR3 is CASSQGEGAINTEAFF. The CDR3 DNA follows: TGTGCCAGCAGCCAAGGGGAGGGGGCAATCAACACTGAAGCTTTCTTT. The chain employs TRBV4-2 and TRBJ1-1; 7 nucleotides line up with TRBD1. With 1 base clipped from V and 2 bases from J, the junction kept 7 bases outside the gene matches. The length of the CDR3 is 16 residues. The germline V gene has CDR1 LGHNA and CDR2 YNFKEQ.

The chain couples TRBV30 to TRBJ1-1; no clear D gene. Per germline, CDR1 GTSNPN and CDR2 SVGIG (reference sequence). The ends were cut back, 0 bases at V and 8 bases at J, with 7 bases in the middle. The CDR3 runs 11 residues. The CDR3 sequence: CAWSVSVEAFF. The CDR3 DNA sequence: TGTGCCTGGAGTGTGTCGGTCGAAGCTTTCTTT. Using reference TRBV30 and TRBJ1-1 for the parts outside the CDR3, the full variable domain is SQTIHQWPATLVQPVGSPLSLECTVEGTSNPNLYWYRQAAGRGLQLLFYSVGIGQISSEVPQNLSASRPQDRQFILSSKKLLLSDSGFYLCAWSVSVEAFFGQGTRLTVV.

A word on this clone: The sample holds other DNA sequences that translate to the same CDR3. The chain combines TRBV2 with TRBJ2-7; a weak D match, TRBD1 (6 bases). Germline loops: CDR1 SNHLY, CDR2 FYNNEI. The length of the CDR3 is 12 residues. V dropped 3 bases and J dropped 4 bases, with 7 bases sitting between them. The CDR3 DNA sequence: TGTGCCAGCAGTGAGAGGGGGTACGAGCAGTACTTC. This sequence encodes CASSERGYEQYF.

The gene calls are TRBV28 and TRBJ1-2; D is unresolved. The ends were cut back, 6 bases at V and 4 bases at J, with 12 bases in the middle. Germline loops: CDR1 MDHEN, CDR2 SYDVKM. The CDR3 contains 13 residues. CDR3 DNA: TGTGCCAGCAGCGACCGGGTTCTCTATGGCTACACCTTC. Encoded protein: CASSDRVLYGYTF.